The 32 T cell receptor beta chains below come from one sample, sequenced in a study of siplizumab effects on memory and regulatory T cells. Method: immunoSEQ multiplex PCR; TCRdb's copy keeps in-frame clones and lacks some. The sample lists some 100,000 clones, around 90% occurring once. Sequenced: Tregs sorted from blood. The receptors come from a human donor in good health.

V gene TRBV9 combines with J gene TRBJ1-2; 8 bases agree with TRBD1. J lost 5 bases, V lost 4 bases, and 7 bases had no gene match. Germline-derived CDR1 and CDR2 are SGDLS and YYNGEE. The CDR3 loop spans 14 amino acids. The CDR3 here is CASSRDRGRYGYTF. DNA for the CDR3: TGTGCCAGCAGCCGAGACAGGGGAAGGTATGGCTACACCTTC.

The V call is TRBV5-1, the J call TRBJ2-3; TRBD2 might be the D (5 bases). The V and J ends lost 0 bases and 6 bases respectively, with 11 bases between them. CDR3 length: 14 residues. Germline V CDR1 and CDR2: SGHRS, YFSETQ. CDR3 protein: CASSLGLASDTQYF. CDR3 nucleotides: TGCGCCAGCAGCTTGGGGCTAGCAAGTGATACGCAGTATTTT.

The rearrangement links TRBV4-1 to TRBJ2-2, with D uncertain. V shed 1 base and J shed 6 bases, with 15 bases lying between them. This CDR3 spans 16 amino acids. Germline V gene lookup returns CDR1 MGHRA and CDR2 YSYEKL. For the CDR3, the DNA is TGCGCCAGCAGCCAAGGTATCGATGTGCGTTCCGGGGAGCTGTTTTTT. This codes for CASSQGIDVRSGELFF.

The chain carries TRBV10-2 and TRBJ2-3; no clear D. Germline CDR1 and CDR2: WSHSY and SAAADI. Trimming stripped 6 bases from V and 2 bases from J, with 12 bases between. The length of the CDR3 is 14 residues. The CDR3 DNA is TGCGCCAGCAGGCCGCACGCGTCCACAGATACGCAGTATTTT. Translation gives CASRPHASTDTQYF.

The J gene is TRBJ1-5, the V gene TRBV6-5; no clear D gene. V was clipped by 0 bases and J by 3 bases, with 6 bases between them. This CDR3 has 14 residues. Germline lookup yields CDR1 MNHEY and CDR2 SVGAGI. CDR3 DNA sequence: TGTGCCAGCAGTTACTCCCAGGTCAATCAGCCCCAGCATTTT. Amino acids: CASSYSQVNQPQHF.

The CDR3 spells CASSLTGGSLNEQFF. The CDR3 DNA reads TGTGCCAGCAGCTTAACGGGCGGGAGCCTCAATGAGCAGTTCTTC. The chain employs TRBV7-8 and TRBJ2-1; 7 positions match TRBD2. CDR1 SGHVS and CDR2 FQNEAQ come from the germline V gene. Germline trimming cut 2 bases from V and 6 bases from J; bases unmatched to any gene: 7. The CDR3 is made up of 15 amino acids.

The chain employs TRBV18 and TRBJ1-1; D remains ambiguous. Germline V gene sequence: CDR1 KGHSH, CDR2 LQKENI. This CDR3 has 15 amino acids. Trimming pared 6 bases from V and 0 bases from J, leaving 14 bases between. DNA of the CDR3: TGTGCCAGCTCTTTACCTTTGGGCCTGAACACTGAAGCTTTCTTT. It is translated as CASSLPLGLNTEAFF.

The table lists this clone with a count of one. V and J are TRBV5-8 and TRBJ1-1; D is uncertain. V was trimmed by 4 bases and J by 7 bases, leaving 8 bases between them. This CDR3 is built from 11 residues. In germline, CDR1 is SGHTS, CDR2 YDEGEE. CDR3 DNA sequence: TGTGCCAGCAGCCGATTCGGTGAAGCTTTCTTT. Amino acid sequence: CASSRFGEAFF.

The gene calls are TRBV27 and TRBJ1-3; D is unclear. The CDR3 consists of 17 residues. The germline CDR1 and CDR2 sequences are MNHEY and SMNVEV (reference sequence). V lost 3 bases, J lost 2 bases, and 17 bases lay in between. The DNA of the CDR3 is TGTGCCAGCAGTTTTCAGCCCCCCGAAAGGACTGGAAACACCATATATTTT. Translating it yields CASSFQPPERTGNTIYF.

This chain joins TRBV19 and TRBJ2-3; 8 nucleotides match TRBD2. This CDR3 has 13 amino acids. The V gene's germline CDR1 is LNHDA and CDR2 SQIVND (reference sequence). V shed 10 bases, J shed 4 bases, and the junction held 7 bases outside the gene matches. The CDR3 sequence is CAIGAGAPDTQYF. In DNA, the CDR3 is TGTGCCATAGGAGCGGGAGCCCCAGATACGCAGTATTTT.

The rearrangement joins TRBV11-2 to TRBJ2-2, with 9 bases matching TRBD2. This CDR3 region has 16 residues. The junction had 12 bases not matched to a gene; V was cut back by 6 bases and J by 7 bases. Germline CDR1 and CDR2: SGHAT and FQNNGV. The CDR3 protein is CASSTGTSSVGGELFF. The DNA of the CDR3 is TGTGCCAGCAGTACCGGGACTAGCAGTGTGGGCGGGGAGCTGTTTTTT.

The chain has TRBV7-2 and TRBJ1-1; a weak D match, TRBD1 (5 bases). Trimming took 11 bases from V and 1 from J, leaving 5 bases between them. The CDR3 is made up of 10 amino acids. Germline values: CDR1 SGHTA, CDR2 FQGNSA. CDR3 in amino acids: CAGGNTEAFF. CDR3 coding DNA: TGTGCCGGGGGGAACACTGAAGCTTTCTTT.

The gene calls are TRBV28 and TRBJ1-2; TRBD1 is a possible D gene (5 bases). The length of the CDR3 is 16 residues. Deletions cut 5 bases from V and 4 bases from J, with 20 bases between. Germline values: CDR1 MDHEN, CDR2 SYDVKM. CDR3 amino acids: CASSPRAGIYRYGYTF. CDR3 DNA sequence: TGTGCCAGCAGTCCAAGGGCAGGGATCTATCGCTATGGCTACACCTTC.

V and J are TRBV18 and TRBJ2-7; 8 nucleotides match TRBD1. The CDR3 has 15 residues. The germline gives CDR1 KGHSH, CDR2 LQKENI. Trimming cost V 3 bases and J 6 bases; bases outside gene matches: 10. The CDR3, as DNA: TGTGCCAGCTCACCTATAGGACAGGGTTATGGCGAGCAGTACTTC. Protein product: CASSPIGQGYGEQYF.

J is TRBJ2-7 and V is TRBV5-6, with TRBD1 matching 8 bases. CDR3 size: 14 residues. CDR1 and CDR2 from the germline V gene are SGHDT and YYEEEE. V lost 4 bases to trimming and J lost 2 bases; unmatched junction nucleotides: 5. CDR3 in amino acids: CASSRRQGTYEQYF. The CDR3 nucleotides are TGTGCCAGCAGCCGGCGACAGGGGACCTACGAGCAGTACTTC. The whole variable domain, remainder taken from reference TRBV5-6 and TRBJ2-7, is DAGVTQSPTHLIKTRGQQVTLRCSPKSGHDTVSWYQQALGQGPQFIFQYYEEEERQRGNFPDRFSGHQFPNYSSELNVNALLLGDSALYLCASSRRQGTYEQYFGPGTRLTVT.

Many counts were recorded for this clone. V and J are TRBV7-2 and TRBJ1-1; D is ambiguous. V was shortened by 1 base and J by 2 bases, with 11 bases between the two germline ends. In germline, CDR1 is SGHTA, CDR2 FQGNSA. The CDR3 has 15 amino acids. CDR3 sequence: CASSLDGAVNTEAFF. In DNA, the CDR3 is TGTGCCAGCAGCTTAGATGGTGCTGTAAACACTGAAGCTTTCTTT.

V and J are TRBV2 and TRBJ2-1; tentatively, D is TRBD1 or TRBD2 (6 bases each). Looked up from germline, CDR1 is SNHLY and CDR2 is FYNNEI. The CDR3 is made up of 10 amino acids. CDR3 loop: CAKGGNEQFF. The CDR3 DNA reads as TGTGCTAAGGGGGGTAATGAGCAGTTCTTC.

The chain couples TRBV5-6 to TRBJ1-2; possibly TRBD1 for D (5 bases). Between the trimmed V and J ends, which lost 0 bases and 4 bases, there was a span of 10 bases. Germline V CDR1 and CDR2: SGHDT, YYEEEE. The CDR3 loop spans 14 amino acids. The CDR3 sequence is CASSLVGGTYGYTF. In DNA, the CDR3 is TGTGCCAGCAGCTTGGTCGGGGGGACCTATGGCTACACCTTC. Combining the CDR3 with reference TRBV5-6 and TRBJ1-2 gives the whole variable domain DAGVTQSPTHLIKTRGQQVTLRCSPKSGHDTVSWYQQALGQGPQFIFQYYEEEERQRGNFPDRFSGHQFPNYSSELNVNALLLGDSALYLCASSLVGGTYGYTFGSGTRLTVV.

The chain carries TRBV4-2 and TRBJ1-1; D unresolved. CDR3 size: 14 residues. The V end lost 0 bases, the J end lost 1 base, and 6 bases lay between the germline ends. The V gene's germline CDR1 is LGHNA and CDR2 YNFKEQ. The CDR3 DNA is TGTGCCAGCAGCCAAGAACGGGGGAACACTGAAGCTTTCTTT. Its translation is CASSQERGNTEAFF.

The CDR3 sequence: CASSLTGTGELFF. The CDR3 DNA follows: TGTGCCAGCAGCTTGACAGGGACCGGGGAGCTGTTTTTT. The chain recombines TRBV5-4 with TRBJ2-2; weak D call: TRBD1 (6 bases). The CDR3 runs 13 residues. Trimming left V 1 base short and J 5 bases short, with 6 bases between. Germline V gives CDR1 SGHNT, CDR2 YYREEE (reference sequence).

V and J are TRBV27 and TRBJ1-2; TRBD1 might be the D (5 bases). The CDR3 has 12 amino acids. CDR1 and CDR2 (germline): MNHEY, SMNVEV (reference sequence). Trimming took off 4 bases at V and 8 bases at J, with 11 bases between the two ends. The CDR3 loop is CASSSAGRGYTF. DNA for the CDR3: TGTGCCAGCAGTTCAGCAGGGCGCGGCTACACCTTC.

The V gene is TRBV11-2, the J gene TRBJ1-3, with D tentatively TRBD1 (5 bases). The CDR3 sequence is 16 residues long. The V end was cut by 0 bases, the J end by 2 bases, with 11 bases between. Germline V gives CDR1 SGHAT, CDR2 FQNNGV. The CDR3 is CASSLETVGPGNTIYF. The CDR3 DNA sequence: TGTGCCAGCAGCTTAGAAACAGTGGGGCCTGGAAACACCATATATTTT.

The chain couples TRBV14 to TRBJ1-2; 7 nucleotides agree with TRBD1. The germline V gene has CDR1 SGHDN and CDR2 FVKESK. Trimming at V came to 0 bases and at J to 4 bases, leaving 8 bases not matched to a gene. The CDR3 has 16 residues. The CDR3 protein is CASSQDWGGGLYGYTF. In DNA, the CDR3 is TGTGCCAGCAGCCAAGATTGGGGAGGGGGCCTCTATGGCTACACCTTC. The whole variable domain, remainder taken from reference TRBV14 and TRBJ1-2, is EAGVTQFPSHSVIEKGQTVTLRCDPISGHDNLYWYRRVMGKEIKFLLHFVKESKQDESGMPNNRFLAERTGGTYSTLKVQPAELEDSGVYFCASSQDWGGGLYGYTFGSGTRLTVV.

This rearrangement joins TRBV15 to TRBJ2-6; D is undetermined. Trimming removed 1 base at V and 6 bases at J, with 10 bases between. Germline lookup yields CDR1 LNHNV and CDR2 YYDKDF (reference sequence). This CDR3 region has 15 residues. The CDR3 here is CATSRAGPEANVLTF. The CDR3 nucleotides are TGTGCCACCAGCAGAGCCGGGCCGGAGGCCAACGTCCTGACTTTC.

The V gene is TRBV15, the J gene TRBJ2-5, with D unresolved. V dropped 1 base and J dropped 5 bases, with 2 bases sitting between them. The V gene's germline CDR1 is LNHNV and CDR2 YYDKDF (reference sequence). This CDR3 region has 11 residues. CDR3 loop: CATSRVETQYF. As DNA, the CDR3 is TGTGCCACCAGCAGAGTGGAGACCCAGTACTTC.

This chain uses TRBV6-6 with TRBJ2-7; 7 bases line up with TRBD2. This CDR3 has 14 amino acids. The V gene end was trimmed by 3 bases and the J gene end by 3 bases; junction bases not matched to a gene: 5. Germline V gene data show CDR1 as MNHNY and CDR2 as SVGAGI (reference sequence). CDR3 loop: CASSYGGSIYEQYF. As DNA, the CDR3 is TGTGCCAGCAGTTATGGCGGGAGTATCTACGAGCAGTACTTC.

The chain uses TRBV7-9 and TRBJ2-5; a possible D gene is TRBD2 (6 bases). This CDR3 region has 15 residues. Germline loops: CDR1 SEHNR, CDR2 FQNEAQ (reference sequence). V was pared by 4 bases and J by 4 bases, with 16 bases between. CDR3 protein: CASSSEGYGGETQYF. CDR3 coding DNA: TGTGCCAGCAGCTCGGAAGGATACGGGGGAGAGACCCAGTACTTC.

This chain uses TRBV21-1 with TRBJ2-1; TRBD2 is the table's D call and was not checked against the DNA. TRBV21-1 is termed a pseudogene. This CDR3 is built from 15 residues. This chain's CDR3 is CASILAGANYNEQFF. As DNA, the CDR3 is TGTGCCAGCATCCTAGCGGGGGCAAACTACAATGAGCAGTTCTTC.

The V and J genes are TRBV18 and TRBJ2-3; 7 positions match TRBD1. The germline V gene has CDR1 KGHSH and CDR2 LQKENI. V trimming: 1 base; J trimming: 3 bases; junction bases outside the gene matches: 10. The CDR3 extends over 17 amino acids. The CDR3 is CASSPQSRGRRTDTQYF. Here the CDR3 DNA reads TGTGCCAGCTCACCACAGTCGAGGGGGCGAAGGACAGATACGCAGTATTTT.

The chain carries TRBV28 and TRBJ1-1; D might be TRBD1 (5 bases). Germline lookup yields CDR1 MDHEN and CDR2 SYDVKM. Trimming left V 3 bases short and J 4 bases short, with 9 bases between. The CDR3 length is 13 residues. CDR3 region: CASSFQGTTEAFF. The CDR3, as DNA: TGTGCCAGCAGTTTCCAGGGAACCACTGAAGCTTTCTTT.

This chain joins TRBV2 and TRBJ1-5; possible D gene TRBD1, 5 bases. The CDR3 covers 13 residues. Looked up from germline, CDR1 is SNHLY and CDR2 is FYNNEI. Between the trimmed V and J ends, which lost 4 bases and 7 bases, there was a span of 11 bases. CDR3 in amino acids: CASSAGGPQPQHF. CDR3 in DNA: TGTGCCAGCAGTGCTGGGGGACCCCAGCCCCAGCATTTT.

This chain connects TRBV10-3 to TRBJ2-7; D gene unclear. The CDR3 totals 13 residues. Germline CDR1 and CDR2: ENHRY and SYGVKD. Deletions cut 0 bases from V and 4 bases from J, with 7 bases between. As DNA, the CDR3 is TGTGCCATCAGTGAGTCGACGGGTTACGAGCAGTACTTC. Translation: CAISESTGYEQYF.